The entry below describes one T cell receptor beta chain. Its specificity is not known. The data stem from a study of cytomegalovirus exposure and HLA in healthy donors. On the study more broadly: Caucasian-associated ancestry cluster membership applied to about four fifths of several hundred genotyped donors. Overall study results and limits: TCR beta chains numbering roughly 150 were designated cytomegalovirus-associated. Later analysis found that TCR beta chains associated with HLA were more clonally expanded than other, equally common chains.

The PCR used 60 Vbeta and 13 Jbeta primers. Repertoires were generated with immunoSEQ multiplex PCR, while TCRdb's copy carries only in-frame clones and drops some. The sample includes about 76,000 clones, around 79% of them seen just once. Germline CDR1 and CDR2: SGHTA and FQGNSA. Trimming took off 0 bases at V and 0 bases at J, with 8 bases between the two ends. CDR3 size: 15 residues. Sequenced material: PBMCs. The TCR originated in a man aged 25 to 40 in good health and CMV-seronegative. The chain joins TRBV7-2 to TRBJ1-2; D possibly corresponds to TRBD1 (5 bases). In nucleotides, the CDR3 is TGTGCCAGCAGCTTAGCCCTCAGGGCTAACTATGGCTACACCTTC. Residues: CASSLALRANYGYTF.